A selection of T cell receptor beta chains follows, all from one sample in a study of T cells in Graves' hyperthyroidism and ophthalmopathy. Via MiXCR, TCRdb re-called the multiplex PCR reads, giving one row per CDR3 protein. In the table there are 600,000 to 800,000 distinct CDR3 sequences, 35% of which are singletons. Sequencing was performed on blood. The receptors here all came from a woman in her thirties or forties with Graves' hyperthyroidism. Each CDR3 is given with its conserved first and last residue. The D gene is left open where the match is weak. Not all rows give a size; the values are once, few, many and, for expanded clones, a class.

V	J	size	D	CDR3	DNA
TRBV7-2	TRBJ1-1	NA	TRBD1	CASSFSNRGDTEAFF	TGTGCCAGCAGTTTCTCTAACAGGGGGGACACTGAAGCTTTCTTT
TRBV5-6	TRBJ1-1	few	NA	CASSFRGEGPWTEAFF	TGTGCCAGCAGCTTCCGCGGGGAGGGACCGTGGACTGAAGCTTTCTTT
TRBV7-2	TRBJ1-4	many	TRBD1	CASSLGDRGGEKLFF	TGTGCCAGCAGCTTAGGGGACAGGGGTGGTGAAAAACTGTTTTTT
TRBV7-3	TRBJ1-5	NA	TRBD1	CASSLIGTDNQPQHF	TGTGCCAGCAGCTTAATCGGGACAGATAATCAGCCCCAGCATTTT
TRBV9	TRBJ1-1	NA	NA	CASSPATGSTEAFF	TGTGCCAGCAGCCCTGCAACAGGGAGCACTGAAGCTTTCTTT
TRBV10-3	TRBJ1-4	NA	NA	CAINPDTPWDF	TGTGCCATCAACCCGGACACCCCTTGGGATTTT
TRBV12-3/TRBV12-4	TRBJ1-2	NA	NA	CASRTAGYGYTF	TGTGCCAGCCGGACGGCCGGCTATGGCTACACCTTC
TRBV12-3/TRBV12-4	TRBJ1-2	few	NA	CASSSRGYYGYTF	TGTGCCAGCAGTTCCAGGGGATACTATGGCTACACCTTC
TRBV7-9	TRBJ2-1	once	NA	CASSPTGYEQFF	TGTGCCAGCAGCCCAACAGGGTATGAGCAGTTCTTC
TRBV2	TRBJ1-1	few	NA	CASIETAYGTEAFF	TGTGCCAGCATTGAGACAGCTTATGGCACTGAAGCTTTCTTT
TRBV20-1	TRBJ1-4	few	NA	CSARSSVHGEKLFF	TGCAGTGCCCGCTCTTCCGTGCATGGTGAAAAACTGTTTTTT
TRBV20-1	TRBJ1-1	few	NA	CSAGRELGVTNTEAFF	TGCAGTGCTGGGCGGGAATTAGGGGTGACGAACACTGAAGCTTTCTTT
TRBV4-3	TRBJ2-7	NA	NA	CASSQDRGWEQYF	TGCGCCAGCAGCCAAGATAGGGGTTGGGAGCAGTACTTC
TRBV7-9	TRBJ1-2	few	TRBD1	CASSHRQGVGYYGYTF	TGTGCCAGCAGCCATAGACAGGGGGTGGGGTACTATGGCTACACCTTC
TRBV30	TRBJ2-2	NA	NA	CAWSPHRAGELFF	TGTGCCTGGAGTCCCCACAGGGCTGGGGAGCTGTTTTTT
TRBV25-1	TRBJ1-5	NA	NA	CAIRRGRGNQPQHF	TGTGCCATTAGGCGGGGGAGGGGCAATCAGCCCCAGCATTTT
TRBV6-5	TRBJ1-5	NA	NA	CASSLHTYGGSNQPQHF	TGTGCCAGCAGTCTCCATACATATGGCGGGAGCAATCAGCCCCAGCATTTT
TRBV7-6	TRBJ2-5	NA	TRBD1	CASSSVGQGAQETQYF	TGTGCCAGCAGCTCAGTCGGACAGGGGGCGCAAGAGACCCAGTACTTC
TRBV28	TRBJ1-4	NA	NA	CATGRSTNEKLFF	TGTGCCACGGGGCGATCAACTAATGAAAAACTGTTTTTT
TRBV25-1	TRBJ2-7	NA	TRBD1	CASSDYRQGSYEQYF	TGTGCCAGCAGTGACTATAGACAGGGTAGCTACGAGCAGTACTTC
TRBV20-1	TRBJ1-2	few	NA	CSAVTAGDGYTF	TGCAGTGCTGTGACAGCGGGAGATGGCTACACCTTC
TRBV4-3	TRBJ1-2	NA	TRBD1	CASSQGTGSYYGYTF	TGCGCCAGCAGCCAAGGGACAGGATCCTATTATGGCTACACCTTC
TRBV27	TRBJ1-4	NA	NA	CASSPPSRELFF	TGTGCCAGCAGTCCACCGTCCCGGGAACTGTTTTTT